This T cell receptor beta chain was retrieved from a study of blood T cell repertoires in COVID-19. At the level of the study: Sample material is recorded as cDNA or gDNA derived from T cells, B-cell-depleted T cells, or PBMCs.

Data came from immunoSEQ multiplex PCR; TCRdb stores just in-frame clones and leaves some out. The sample consists of 80,000 to 100,000 clones, 78% of them appearing once. The sample holds a few counts of this clone. The CDR3 is 16 residues long. Trimming removed 1 base at V and 5 bases at J, with 17 bases between. The V gene's germline CDR1 is LGHDT and CDR2 YNNKEL (reference sequence). The TCR comes from a human donor in a cohort sampled during active COVID-19. The rearrangement joins TRBV3-1 (or the pseudogene TRBV3-2) to TRBJ2-5; D unresolved. The sample comprised peripheral blood. This CDR3 is CASSQVAWVELETQYF. The DNA for the CDR3 is TGTGCCAGCAGCCAAGTCGCGTGGGTGGAGTTGGAGACCCAGTACTTC.